These T cell receptor beta chains were read from a single sample in a study of brain metastases from non-small cell lung cancer. Method: immunoSEQ multiplex PCR; TCRdb's copy keeps in-frame clones and lacks some. The sample lists roughly 2,000 clones, approximately 80% occurring once. What was sequenced was tumor-adjacent normal tissue. These receptors all stem from a donor at least 40 years old with non-small cell lung cancer. CDR3s include the opening cysteine and the closing phenylalanine or tryptophan. Fields, in order: V gene, CDR3 protein.

V gene: TRBV4-1
CDR3 protein: CASSQEQGITEAFF

V gene: TRBV4-2
CDR3 protein: CASSQGPTDTQYF

V gene: TRBV12-3/TRBV12-4
CDR3 protein: CASSWEGQPQHF

V gene: TRBV25-1
CDR3 protein: CASSPQANTGELFF

V gene: TRBV19
CDR3 protein: CASSILNNQPQHF

V gene: TRBV30
CDR3 protein: CAWSSDGDTEAFF

V gene: TRBV2
CDR3 protein: CASSEALGRGSAGELFF

V gene: TRBV5-1
CDR3 protein: CASSLSRAGQVDYEQYF

V gene: TRBV19
CDR3 protein: CASSAFTSGGQETQYF

V gene: TRBV2
CDR3 protein: CASSEFGGTNEKLFF

V gene: TRBV7-8
CDR3 protein: CASSLGGTYEQYF

V gene: TRBV5-1
CDR3 protein: CASSLGGSRSYNEQFF

V gene: TRBV11-1
CDR3 protein: CASSPRTQGGTEAFF

V gene: TRBV5-4
CDR3 protein: CASSFRLAGGLAKNIQYF

V gene: TRBV19
CDR3 protein: CASSMGVTNEKLFF

V gene: TRBV6-5
CDR3 protein: CASNPLRGPNTEAFF

V gene: TRBV2
CDR3 protein: CASSETGATEAFF

V gene: TRBV28
CDR3 protein: CASRPTGTPSPLYF

V gene: TRBV5-1
CDR3 protein: CASSLDGRPNTEAFF

V gene: TRBV7-9
CDR3 protein: CASSSILGARPGDTEAFF

V gene: TRBV2
CDR3 protein: CASSESRGGTRREKLFF

V gene: TRBV4-2
CDR3 protein: CASSTGTSGGASYNEQFF

V gene: TRBV15
CDR3 protein: CATSREKLFF

V gene: TRBV5-6
CDR3 protein: CASSRGESFDQPQHF